A selection of T cell receptor beta chains follows, all from one sample in a study of blood T cell repertoires in COVID-19. Profiled with immunoSEQ multiplex PCR; TCRdb holds only in-frame clones, not every one. The sample records about 380,000 clones, 70% to 90% being singletons. What was sequenced was PBMCs or T cells enriched from blood (not recorded which). Receptors originate from a woman aged 18-30 years who had recovered from COVID-19. Each CDR3 is given with its conserved first and last residue. A D gene is named only where the DNA matches it firmly. Rows may omit the clone size; those that give it use once, few, many or a size class.

j_call clone_size v_call d_call cdr3_nt cdr3_aa
TRBJ2-7 NA TRBV2 TRBD1 TGTGCCAGCCTCCTAACAGGGGAGATATACGAGCAGTACTTC CASLLTGEIYEQYF
TRBJ1-5 NA TRBV6-5 TRBD1 TGTGCCAGCAGTAGGGGACAGGGTGGCAATCAGCCCCAGCATTTT CASSRGQGGNQPQHF
TRBJ1-5 NA TRBV10-3 NA TGTGCCATCGGTGGGGGGCATCAGCCCCAGCATTTT CAIGGGHQPQHF
TRBJ1-5 NA TRBV19 NA TGTGCCAGTACCGACAGGAGATCATATAGCAATCAGCCCCAGCATTTT CASTDRRSYSNQPQHF
TRBJ2-2 NA TRBV24-1 NA TGTGCCACCAGTGATTTCCCCAGGGTTCAATCCACCGGGGAGCTGTTTTTT CATSDFPRVQSTGELFF
TRBJ2-7 NA TRBV5-6 TRBD1 TGTGCCAGCAGCTTGTGGCGGGACAGGTCCTACGAGCAGTACTTC CASSLWRDRSYEQYF
TRBJ1-5 NA TRBV6-5 NA TGTGCCAGCAGTTACTTTCCGGACTATAGCAATCAGCCCCAGCATTTT CASSYFPDYSNQPQHF
TRBJ2-5 NA TRBV27 NA TGTGCCAGCAACTTGAACTATTATTCGAGTCAAGAGACCCAGTACTTC CASNLNYYSSQETQYF
TRBJ1-2 NA TRBV7-8 TRBD1 TGTGCCAGCAGCCCGTGGACAGGGAACTATGGCTACACCTTC CASSPWTGNYGYTF
TRBJ2-3 NA TRBV7-9 NA TGTGCCAGCAACCCTGCCCCCGGTACTAGCACAGATACGCAGTATTTT CASNPAPGTSTDTQYF
TRBJ2-1 NA TRBV13 TRBD1 TGTGCCAGCAGCTTAGCGGGACAGAACTCCTACAATGAGCAGTTCTTC CASSLAGQNSYNEQFF
TRBJ2-3 NA TRBV5-1 NA TGCGCCAGCAGCTTGGTCGGGAGTACAGATACGCAGTATTTT CASSLVGSTDTQYF
TRBJ1-6 NA TRBV10-3 NA TGTGCCATCAGGGCGGCGAGGGAGGTCGATTCACCCCTCCACTTT CAIRAAREVDSPLHF
TRBJ1-1 NA TRBV18 NA TGTGCCAGCTCACCACCCGCAGATTACACTGAAGCTTTCTTT CASSPPADYTEAFF
TRBJ1-2 NA TRBV12-3/TRBV12-4 NA TGTGCCAGCAATCCGGGAGCGAATGGCTACACCTTC CASNPGANGYTF
TRBJ2-1 once TRBV9 NA TGTGCCAGCAGCTTGTCTAATGAGCAGTTCTTC CASSLSNEQFF
TRBJ1-3 NA TRBV12-5 NA TGTGCTAGTGGCATCAACAGGGTAGGCTCTGGAAACACCATATATTTT CASGINRVGSGNTIYF
TRBJ1-1 few TRBV11-2 NA TGTGCCAGCAGCTTAGACAGGACAGCGAACACTGAAGCTTTCTTT CASSLDRTANTEAFF
TRBJ2-3 NA TRBV4-1 TRBD2 TGCGCCAGCAGCTTTCCCGGGGGGGGTAGCACAGATACGCAGTATTTT CASSFPGGGSTDTQYF
TRBJ1-1 NA TRBV30 TRBD1 TGTGCCTGGAGTGTACTGGACAGGGTTAGCACTGAAGCTTTCTTT CAWSVLDRVSTEAFF
TRBJ2-3 NA TRBV27 NA TGTGCCAGCAGTCTCACGACTAGCACAGATACGCAGTATTTT CASSLTTSTDTQYF
TRBJ1-5 NA TRBV3-1/TRBV3-2 NA TGTGCCAGCAGCCAAACCGGACATAGCAATCAGCCCCAGCATTTT CASSQTGHSNQPQHF
TRBJ2-1 NA TRBV7-3 TRBD2 TGTGCCAGCAGCTTATCTAGCGGGGGGATAGGGGCCCAGTTCTTC CASSLSSGGIGAQFF
TRBJ2-7 NA TRBV7-9 NA TGTGCCAGCAGCTTAGCTCGCCTGGTTGGGCGAGTCAGGTCTTACGAGCAGTACTTC CASSLARLVGRVRSYEQYF
TRBJ1-1 once TRBV5-1 NA TGCGCCAGCAGCTTGGTGGCAGATGAAGCTTTCTTT CASSLVADEAFF
TRBJ1-5 NA TRBV27 NA TGTGCCAGCAGCCTGACAGGCCCTAATCAGCCCCAGCATTTT CASSLTGPNQPQHF
TRBJ2-1 NA TRBV27 TRBD2 TGTGCCAGCAGTTTATACGGGGGGAGCTCCTACAATGAGCAGTTCTTC CASSLYGGSSYNEQFF
TRBJ1-1 NA TRBV19 TRBD1 TGTGCCAGTAGTCAAGAGACAGGGTTGAACACTGAAGCTTTCTTT CASSQETGLNTEAFF
TRBJ2-7 NA TRBV7-2 NA TGTGCCAGCAGCTTATCGATAGTCCGGGCCTACGAGCAGTACTTC CASSLSIVRAYEQYF
TRBJ1-2 NA TRBV4-1 TRBD1 TGCGCCAGCAGTTTCCCTCGGCGACAGGGGGTGGGTGGCTACACCTTC CASSFPRRQGVGGYTF
TRBJ2-1 NA TRBV9 TRBD2 TGTGCCAGCAGCGACCCAACTAGCGGCGGAGAGCAGTTCTTC CASSDPTSGGEQFF
TRBJ2-3 NA TRBV6-2/TRBV6-3 TRBD2 TGTGCCAGCAGTTGGACTAGCGGGTACACAGATACGCAGTATTTT CASSWTSGYTDTQYF
TRBJ2-7 NA TRBV29-1 NA TGCAGCGTTCATACGGGTACCACAGGATTCTACGAGCAGTACTTC CSVHTGTTGFYEQYF
TRBJ2-2 NA TRBV18 TRBD1 TGTGCCAGCTCAACTAAGACAGGGCGCACCGGGGAGCTGTTTTTT CASSTKTGRTGELFF
TRBJ1-1 NA TRBV27 TRBD1 TGTGCCAGCAGTTTATGGGGACAGGGGTGGACTGAAGCTTTCTTT CASSLWGQGWTEAFF
TRBJ1-2 NA TRBV18 NA TGTGCCAGCTCACCACGGACAGACTATGGCTACACCTTC CASSPRTDYGYTF
TRBJ1-5 NA TRBV28 TRBD1 TGTGCCAGCAGTCCGGACAGGGGGCGGATAAGCAATCAGCCCCAGCATTTT CASSPDRGRISNQPQHF
TRBJ2-7 medium-sized TRBV20-1 NA TGCAGTGCTAGAGACATCGGGGAGCAGTACTTC CSARDIGEQYF
TRBJ2-1 NA TRBV21-1 NA TGTGCCAGCATCGATAGCGGGGGCGATGAGCAGTTCTTC CASIDSGGDEQFF
TRBJ1-2 NA TRBV15 TRBD1 TGTGCCACCAGCAGGGGACAGGGGAGAGGCTATGGCTACACCTTC CATSRGQGRGYGYTF
TRBJ1-2 NA TRBV30 NA TGTGCCTGGAGTGTAGGGCAGGGCTACTATGGCTACACCTTC CAWSVGQGYYGYTF
TRBJ2-1 NA TRBV7-8 NA TGTGCCAGCAGCCAAACACCAGGGGCGGCCTCCTACAATGAGCAGTTCTTC CASSQTPGAASYNEQFF
TRBJ1-4 NA TRBV19 TRBD1 TGTGCCAGTAGTATTCCGGACAGGGTTCCTGAAAAACTGTTTTTT CASSIPDRVPEKLFF
TRBJ2-7 NA TRBV5-6 NA TGTGCCAGCAGCTTGGGTCCCTTCTCCTACGAGCAGTACTTC CASSLGPFSYEQYF
TRBJ2-2 NA TRBV4-2 TRBD1 TGTGCCAGCAGCCCCTTACAGGGGGAGGCCGGGGAGCTGTTTTTT CASSPLQGEAGELFF
TRBJ2-1 once TRBV11-2 TRBD2 TGTGCCAGCAGCTTATTCCCACTAGCGGGGCCTTTCGCGGGGAATGAGCAGTTCTTC CASSLFPLAGPFAGNEQFF
TRBJ2-7 NA TRBV7-6 TRBD1 TGTGCCAGCAGCTTAGAGGGACAGGGGTGGAACGAGCAGTACTTC CASSLEGQGWNEQYF
TRBJ1-6 NA TRBV2 NA TGTGCCAGCAGTGAACAGGGTGGCTATAATTCACCCCTCCACTTT CASSEQGGYNSPLHF
TRBJ1-2 NA TRBV19 NA TGTGCCAGTAGTATATCTAATACCAACTATGGCTACACCTTC CASSISNTNYGYTF